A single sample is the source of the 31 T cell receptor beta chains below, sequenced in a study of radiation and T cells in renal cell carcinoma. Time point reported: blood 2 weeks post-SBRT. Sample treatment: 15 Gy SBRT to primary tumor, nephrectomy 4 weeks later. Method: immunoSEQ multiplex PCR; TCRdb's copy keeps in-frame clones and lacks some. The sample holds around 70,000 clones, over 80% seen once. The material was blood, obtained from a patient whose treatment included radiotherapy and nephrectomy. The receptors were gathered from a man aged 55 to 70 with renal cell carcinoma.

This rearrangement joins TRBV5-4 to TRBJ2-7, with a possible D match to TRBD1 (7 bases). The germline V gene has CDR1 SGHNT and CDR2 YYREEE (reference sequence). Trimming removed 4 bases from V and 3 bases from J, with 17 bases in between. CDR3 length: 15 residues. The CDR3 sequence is CASSLEGTEVYEQYF. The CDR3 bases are TGTGCCAGCAGCCTGGAGGGGACAGAAGTCTACGAGCAGTACTTC.

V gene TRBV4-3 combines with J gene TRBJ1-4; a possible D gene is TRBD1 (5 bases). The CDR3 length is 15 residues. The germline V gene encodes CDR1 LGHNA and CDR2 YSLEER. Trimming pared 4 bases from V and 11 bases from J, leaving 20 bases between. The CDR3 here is CASSPISSTGEKLFF. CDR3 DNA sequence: TGCGCCAGCAGCCCGATATCGAGTACGGGGGAGAAACTGTTTTTT.

In DNA, the CDR3 is TGTGCCAGCTCATTCAGAGGTGGGCAAGAGACCCAGTACTTC. Its protein product is CASSFRGGQETQYF. This rearrangement joins TRBV18 to TRBJ2-5; the D is unclear. The CDR3 runs to 14 residues. Germline V gene sequence: CDR1 KGHSH, CDR2 LQKENI. Deletions cut 5 bases from V and 2 bases from J, with 12 bases between.

Here the CDR3 reads CASSSPLLGLAGWDTQYF. DNA of the CDR3: TGTGCCAGCAGTTCCCCCCTCCTGGGACTAGCGGGATGGGATACGCAGTATTTT. The chain combines TRBV27 with TRBJ2-3, with TRBD2 identical over 13 bases. J lost 6 bases, V lost 4 bases, and 13 bases had no gene match. Looked up from germline, CDR1 is MNHEY and CDR2 is SMNVEV (reference sequence). This CDR3 has 18 amino acids.

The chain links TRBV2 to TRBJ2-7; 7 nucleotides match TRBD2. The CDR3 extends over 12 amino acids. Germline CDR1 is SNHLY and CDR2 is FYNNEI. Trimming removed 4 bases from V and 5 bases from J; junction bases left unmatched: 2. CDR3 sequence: CASSGTRDEQYF. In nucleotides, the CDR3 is TGTGCCAGCAGTGGGACTAGGGACGAGCAGTACTTC.

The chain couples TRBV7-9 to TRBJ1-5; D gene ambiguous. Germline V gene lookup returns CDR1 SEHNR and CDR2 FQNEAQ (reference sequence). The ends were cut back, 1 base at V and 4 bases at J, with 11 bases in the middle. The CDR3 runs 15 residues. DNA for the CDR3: TGTGCCAGCAGCTTAGGAGCAGGTGGGAATCAGCCCCAGCATTTT. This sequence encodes CASSLGAGGNQPQHF.

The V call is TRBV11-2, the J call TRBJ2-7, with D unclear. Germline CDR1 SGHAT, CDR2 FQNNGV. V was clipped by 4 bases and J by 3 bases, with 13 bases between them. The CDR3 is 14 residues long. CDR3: CASSSYSVLYEQYF. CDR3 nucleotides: TGTGCCAGCAGCTCATACTCGGTTCTCTACGAGCAGTACTTC.

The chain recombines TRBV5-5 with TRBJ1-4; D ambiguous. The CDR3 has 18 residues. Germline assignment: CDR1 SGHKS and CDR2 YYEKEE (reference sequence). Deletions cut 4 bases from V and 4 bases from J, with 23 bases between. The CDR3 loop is CASSGGPSWTEINEKLFF. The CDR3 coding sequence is TGTGCCAGCAGCGGTGGGCCGTCGTGGACTGAGATTAATGAAAAACTGTTTTTT.

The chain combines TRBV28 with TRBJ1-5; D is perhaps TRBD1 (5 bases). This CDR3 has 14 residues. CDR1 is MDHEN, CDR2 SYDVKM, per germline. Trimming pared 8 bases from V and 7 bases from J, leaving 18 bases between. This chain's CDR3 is CASRTGQGRQPQHF. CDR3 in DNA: TGTGCCAGCCGCACGGGGCAGGGTCGGCAGCCCCAGCATTTT.

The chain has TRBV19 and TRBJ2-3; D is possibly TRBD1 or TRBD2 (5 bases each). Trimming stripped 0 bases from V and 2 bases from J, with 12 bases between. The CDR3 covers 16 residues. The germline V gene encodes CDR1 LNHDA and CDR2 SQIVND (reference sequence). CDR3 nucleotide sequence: TGTGCCAGTAGTATAGAAGGTACCGGGGCCACAGATACGCAGTATTTT. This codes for CASSIEGTGATDTQYF.

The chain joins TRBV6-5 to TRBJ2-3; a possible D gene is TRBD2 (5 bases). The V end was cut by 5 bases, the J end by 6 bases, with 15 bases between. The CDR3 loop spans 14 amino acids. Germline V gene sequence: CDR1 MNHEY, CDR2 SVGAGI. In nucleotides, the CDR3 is TGTGCCAGCAGTCGTACTAGAATCGGTGATACGCAGTATTTT. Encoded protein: CASSRTRIGDTQYF.

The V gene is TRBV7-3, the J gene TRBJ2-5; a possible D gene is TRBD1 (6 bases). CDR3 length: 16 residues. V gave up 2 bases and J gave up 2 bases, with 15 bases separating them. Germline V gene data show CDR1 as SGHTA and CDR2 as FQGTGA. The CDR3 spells CASSLFPGTGQETQYF. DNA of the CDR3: TGTGCCAGCAGCTTATTCCCCGGAACAGGGCAAGAGACCCAGTACTTC.

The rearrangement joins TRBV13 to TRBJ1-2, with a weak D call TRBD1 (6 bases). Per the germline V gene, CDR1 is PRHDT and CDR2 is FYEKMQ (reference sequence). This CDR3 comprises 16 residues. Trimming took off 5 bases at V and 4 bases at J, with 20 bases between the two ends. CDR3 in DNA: TGTGCCAGCAGCGAAGGAGGACAGCCGAACCTCTATGGCTACACCTTC. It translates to CASSEGGQPNLYGYTF. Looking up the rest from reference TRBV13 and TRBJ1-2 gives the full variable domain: AAGVIQSPRHLIKEKRETATLKCYPIPRHDTVYWYQQGPGQDPQFLISFYEKMQSDKGSIPDRFSAQQFSDYHSELNMSSLELGDSALYFCASSEGGQPNLYGYTFGSGTRLTVV.

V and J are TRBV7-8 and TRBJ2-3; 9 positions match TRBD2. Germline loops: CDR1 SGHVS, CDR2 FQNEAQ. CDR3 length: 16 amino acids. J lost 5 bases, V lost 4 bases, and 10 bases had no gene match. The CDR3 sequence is CASSSTSGTAGDTQYF. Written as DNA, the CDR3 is TGTGCCAGCAGCTCGACTAGCGGTACGGCCGGAGATACGCAGTATTTT.

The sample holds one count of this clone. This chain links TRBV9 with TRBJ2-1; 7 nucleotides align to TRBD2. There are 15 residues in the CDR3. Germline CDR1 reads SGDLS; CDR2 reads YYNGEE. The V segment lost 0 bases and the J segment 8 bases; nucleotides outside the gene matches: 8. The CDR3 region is CASSVVGQGGDEQFF. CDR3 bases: TGTGCCAGCAGCGTAGTAGGGCAGGGAGGGGATGAGCAGTTCTTC.

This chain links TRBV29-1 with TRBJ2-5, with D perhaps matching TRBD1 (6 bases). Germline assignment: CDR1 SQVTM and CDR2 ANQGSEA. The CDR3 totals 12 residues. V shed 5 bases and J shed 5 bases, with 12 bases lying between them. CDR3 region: CSVLGGSETQYF. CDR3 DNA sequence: TGCAGCGTTCTAGGGGGATCGGAGACCCAGTACTTC. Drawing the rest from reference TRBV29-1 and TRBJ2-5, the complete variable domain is SAVISQKPSRDICQRGTSLTIQCQVDSQVTMMFWYRQQPGQSLTLIATANQGSEATYESGFVIDKFPISRPNLTFSTLTVSNMSPEDSSIYLCSVLGGSETQYFGPGTRLLVL.

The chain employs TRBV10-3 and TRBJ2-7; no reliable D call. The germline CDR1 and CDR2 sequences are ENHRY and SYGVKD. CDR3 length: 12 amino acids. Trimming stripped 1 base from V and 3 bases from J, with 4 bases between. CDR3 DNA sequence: TGTGCCATCAGTGAGTACAGCTACGAGCAGTACTTC. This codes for CAISEYSYEQYF.

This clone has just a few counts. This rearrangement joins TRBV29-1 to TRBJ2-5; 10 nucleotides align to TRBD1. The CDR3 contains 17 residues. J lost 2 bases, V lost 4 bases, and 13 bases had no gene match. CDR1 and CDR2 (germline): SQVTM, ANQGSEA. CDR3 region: CSVVGQGFFLGQETQYF. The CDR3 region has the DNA TGCAGCGTTGTGGGACAGGGGTTTTTTCTTGGACAAGAGACCCAGTACTTC.

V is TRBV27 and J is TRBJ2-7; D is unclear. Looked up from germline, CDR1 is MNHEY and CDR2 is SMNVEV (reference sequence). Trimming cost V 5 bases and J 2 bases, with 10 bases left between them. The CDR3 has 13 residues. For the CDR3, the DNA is TGTGCCAGCAGTCCGCAGGACGCCTACGAGCAGTACTTC. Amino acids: CASSPQDAYEQYF.

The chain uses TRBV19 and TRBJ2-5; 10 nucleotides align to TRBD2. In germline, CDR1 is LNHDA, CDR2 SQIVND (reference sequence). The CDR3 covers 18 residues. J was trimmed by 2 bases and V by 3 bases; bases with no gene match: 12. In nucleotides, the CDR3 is TGTGCCAGTAGTATGTCGTTTGGGCTAGCGGGAGTTCAAGAGACCCAGTACTTC. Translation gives CASSMSFGLAGVQETQYF. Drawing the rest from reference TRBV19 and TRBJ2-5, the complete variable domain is DGGITQSPKYLFRKEGQNVTLSCEQNLNHDAMYWYRQDPGQGLRLIYYSQIVNDFQKGDIAEGYSVSREKKESFPLTVTSAQKNPTAFYLCASSMSFGLAGVQETQYFGPGTRLLVL.

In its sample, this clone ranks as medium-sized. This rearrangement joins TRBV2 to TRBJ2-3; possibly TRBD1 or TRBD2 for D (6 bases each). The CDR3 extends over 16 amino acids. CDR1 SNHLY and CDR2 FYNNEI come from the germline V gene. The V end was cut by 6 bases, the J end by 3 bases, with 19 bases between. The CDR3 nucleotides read TGTGCCAGCAGGCGCCCCGGGGGCCTTGGGACAGATACGCAGTATTTT. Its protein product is CASRRPGGLGTDTQYF.

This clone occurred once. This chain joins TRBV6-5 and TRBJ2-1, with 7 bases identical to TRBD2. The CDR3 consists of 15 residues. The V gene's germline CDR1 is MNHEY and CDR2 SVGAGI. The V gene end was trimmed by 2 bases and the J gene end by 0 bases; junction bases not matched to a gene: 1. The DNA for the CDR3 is TGTGCCAGCAGTTACCGCGGGAGCTCCTACAATGAGCAGTTCTTC. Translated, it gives CASSYRGSSYNEQFF.

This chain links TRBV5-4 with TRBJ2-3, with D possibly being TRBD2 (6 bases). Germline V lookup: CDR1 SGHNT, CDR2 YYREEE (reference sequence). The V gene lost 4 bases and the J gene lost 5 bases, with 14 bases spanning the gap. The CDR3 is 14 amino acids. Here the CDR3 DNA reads TGTGCCAGCAGCCCGGGAGTACTAGGAGATACGCAGTATTTT. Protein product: CASSPGVLGDTQYF.

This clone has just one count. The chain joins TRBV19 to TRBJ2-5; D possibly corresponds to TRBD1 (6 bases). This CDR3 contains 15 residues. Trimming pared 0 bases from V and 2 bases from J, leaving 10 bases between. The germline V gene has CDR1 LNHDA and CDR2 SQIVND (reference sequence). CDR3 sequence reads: CASSIETGGQETQYF. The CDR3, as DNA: TGTGCCAGTAGTATAGAGACAGGTGGTCAAGAGACCCAGTACTTC.

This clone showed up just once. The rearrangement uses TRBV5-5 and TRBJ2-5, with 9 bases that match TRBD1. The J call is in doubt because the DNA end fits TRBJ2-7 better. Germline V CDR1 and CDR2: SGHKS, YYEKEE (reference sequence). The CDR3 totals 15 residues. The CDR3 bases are TGTGCCAGCAGCTTGGTAGGGGACAGGGACCACGAGCAGTACTTC. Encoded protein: CASSLVGDRDHEQYF.

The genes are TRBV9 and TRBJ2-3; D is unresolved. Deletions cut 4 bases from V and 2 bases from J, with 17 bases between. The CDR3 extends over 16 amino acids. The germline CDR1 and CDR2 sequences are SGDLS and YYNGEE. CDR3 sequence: CASSPPLRTPTDTQYF. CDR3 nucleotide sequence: TGTGCCAGCAGCCCCCCTCTACGTACCCCCACAGATACGCAGTATTTT. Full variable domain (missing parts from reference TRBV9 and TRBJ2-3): DSGVTQTPKHLITATGQRVTLRCSPRSGDLSVYWYQQSLDQGLQFLIQYYNGEERAKGNILERFSAQQFPDLHSELNLSSLELGDSALYFCASSPPLRTPTDTQYFGPGTRLTVL.

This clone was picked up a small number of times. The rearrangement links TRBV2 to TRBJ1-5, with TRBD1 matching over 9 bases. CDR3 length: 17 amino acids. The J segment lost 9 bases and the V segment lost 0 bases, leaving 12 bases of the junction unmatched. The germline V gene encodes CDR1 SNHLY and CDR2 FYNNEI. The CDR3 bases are TGTGCCAGCAGTGAAGCGCAGGGACAGGGTGCCGGGCGGCCCCAGCATTTT. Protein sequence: CASSEAQGQGAGRPQHF.

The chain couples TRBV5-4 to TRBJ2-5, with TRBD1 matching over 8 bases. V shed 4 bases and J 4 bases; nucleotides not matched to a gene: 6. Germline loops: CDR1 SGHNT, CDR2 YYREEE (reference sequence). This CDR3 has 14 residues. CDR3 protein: CASSLAGTGETQYF. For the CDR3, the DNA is TGTGCCAGCAGCCTAGCCGGGACAGGAGAGACCCAGTACTTC. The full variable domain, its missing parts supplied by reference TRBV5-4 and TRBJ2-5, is ETGVTQSPTHLIKTRGQQVTLRCSSQSGHNTVSWYQQALGQGPQFIFQYYREEENGRGNFPPRFSGLQFPNYSSELNVNALELDDSALYLCASSLAGTGETQYFGPGTRLLVL.

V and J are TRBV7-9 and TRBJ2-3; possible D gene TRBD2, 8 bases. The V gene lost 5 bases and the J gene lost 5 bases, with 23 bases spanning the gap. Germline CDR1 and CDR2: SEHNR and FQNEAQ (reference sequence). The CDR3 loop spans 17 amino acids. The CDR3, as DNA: TGTGCCAGCAGCCCAGGGGGACCGGGAGGGCGGAGAGATACGCAGTATTTT. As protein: CASSPGGPGGRRDTQYF. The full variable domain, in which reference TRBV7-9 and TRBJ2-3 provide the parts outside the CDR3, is DTGVSQNPRHKITKRGQNVTFRCDPISEHNRLYWYRQTLGQGPEFLTYFQNEAQLEKSRLLSDRFSAERPKGSFSTLEIQRTEQGDSAMYLCASSPGGPGGRRDTQYFGPGTRLTVL.

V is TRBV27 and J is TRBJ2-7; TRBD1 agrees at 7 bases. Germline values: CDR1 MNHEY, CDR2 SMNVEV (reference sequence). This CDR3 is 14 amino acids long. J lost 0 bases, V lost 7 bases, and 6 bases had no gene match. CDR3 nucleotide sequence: TGTGCCAGCAAGCCAAACAGGGGCTCCTACGAGCAGTACTTC. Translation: CASKPNRGSYEQYF.

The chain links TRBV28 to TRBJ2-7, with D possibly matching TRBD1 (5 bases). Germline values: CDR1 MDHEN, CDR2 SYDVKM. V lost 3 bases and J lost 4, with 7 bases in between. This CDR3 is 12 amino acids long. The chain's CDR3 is CASSFTGYEQYF. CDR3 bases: TGTGCCAGCAGTTTCACAGGTTACGAGCAGTACTTC.